The 20 T cell receptor beta chains below all came from one sample that was sequenced in a study of CD8 T cells in ankylosing spondylitis. In TCRdb, the 5' RACE reads were re-called with MiXCR into one record per CDR3 protein. Among some 840,000 distinct CDR3 sequences, around 11% were seen once, and the ten largest hold 0.51%. Their target antigens are unknown. Study-level points and caveats: Several highly homologous variants made up a TCR beta motif, and this motif appeared characteristic of ankylosing spondylitis blood.

Sample: blood, either unsorted or a sorted T cell fraction (not recorded which). These receptors originate from a male donor with ankylosing spondylitis.

The chain uses TRBV2 and TRBJ2-7; the D gene is possibly TRBD2 (5 bases). CDR1 and CDR2 (germline): SNHLY, FYNNEI. V was shortened by 4 bases and J by 2 bases, with 12 bases between the two germline ends. CDR3 length: 14 amino acids. The CDR3 DNA is TGTGCCAGCAGTGTAGAGGGTATGGCCTACGAGCAGTACTTC. Amino acid sequence: CASSVEGMAYEQYF.

This clonotype was recorded at least ten times. The gene calls are TRBV20-1 and TRBJ1-1, with D tentatively TRBD1 (5 bases). The CDR3 covers 15 residues. Germline V gene data show CDR1 as DFQATT and CDR2 as SNEGSKA (reference sequence). The V end was cut by 1 base, the J end by 2 bases, with 14 bases between. The CDR3: CSARVPGRGNTEAFF. DNA for the CDR3: TGCAGTGCTAGAGTTCCAGGGAGAGGAAACACTGAAGCTTTCTTT.

This clonotype was seen only a few times. The gene calls are TRBV20-1 and TRBJ2-7, with D uncertain. CDR3 size: 14 residues. Germline values: CDR1 DFQATT, CDR2 SNEGSKA (reference sequence). Trimming left V 5 bases short and J 2 bases short, with 16 bases between. CDR3 in amino acids: CSALHFSRTYEQYF. The CDR3, as DNA: TGCAGTGCTCTGCATTTCTCGCGAACCTACGAGCAGTACTTC.

This clonotype appeared a few times. This rearrangement joins TRBV7-2 to TRBJ1-1; 12 bases map to TRBD1. CDR1 SGHTA and CDR2 FQGNSA come from the germline V gene. CDR3 length: 14 residues. Trimming removed 1 base from V and 8 bases from J; junction bases left unmatched: 2. CDR3 sequence (DNA): TGTGCCAGCAGCTTAGTAGGGACAGGGGGCGAAGCTTTCTTT. It yields the protein CASSLVGTGGEAFF.

The V and J genes are TRBV2 and TRBJ1-1; no clear D gene. The CDR3 extends over 14 amino acids. Germline V gives CDR1 SNHLY, CDR2 FYNNEI. V shed 2 bases and J shed 4 bases, with 11 bases lying between them. Here the CDR3 DNA reads TGTGCCAGCAGTGAATACCAAGCGGGCACTGAAGCTTTCTTT. Its protein product is CASSEYQAGTEAFF.

In its sample, this clonotype was seen a few times. The chain is built from TRBV6-1 and TRBJ1-1; no definite D call. The V gene lost 8 bases and the J gene lost 0 bases, with 10 bases spanning the gap. This CDR3 has 13 amino acids. CDR1 is MNHNS and CDR2 is SASEGT in the germline V gene. The CDR3 loop reads CASGGVMNTEAFF. The CDR3 region has the DNA TGTGCCAGCGGCGGGGTTATGAACACTGAAGCTTTCTTT.

This clonotype was counted a few times. The rearrangement joins TRBV28 to TRBJ2-1; D gene uncertain. This CDR3 is built from 13 residues. The germline CDR1 and CDR2 sequences are MDHEN and SYDVKM. Trimming shortened V by 4 bases and J by 8 bases, and 12 bases separated the two germline ends. The CDR3 coding sequence is TGTGCCAGCAGTTACGCGGACCGCGATGAGCAGTTCTTC. This gives the protein CASSYADRDEQFF.

The chain has TRBV15 and TRBJ1-2; D may be TRBD1 (6 bases). Between the trimmed V and J ends, which lost 1 base and 2 bases, there was a span of 17 bases. Germline CDR1 LNHNV, CDR2 YYDKDF (reference sequence). This CDR3 region has 17 residues. CDR3 region: CATSRVFAQGRNYGYTF. In nucleotides, the CDR3 is TGTGCCACCAGCAGAGTTTTTGCGCAGGGGAGGAACTATGGCTACACCTTC.

CDR3 nucleotide sequence: TGTGCCAGCAGTCCTCTCCGGGAGACAGAGCGCCAGCATTTT. Residues: CASSPLRETERQHF. The rearrangement uses TRBV6-2 or TRBV6-3 and TRBJ1-5, with a possible D match to TRBD1 (5 bases). Germline V CDR1 and CDR2: MNHEY, SVGEGT. The V gene lost 5 bases and the J gene lost 12 bases, with 20 bases spanning the gap. The CDR3 sequence is 14 residues long.

The chain recombines TRBV5-1 with TRBJ2-1; 12 bases are a match to TRBD2. J lost 9 bases, V lost 1 base, and 2 bases had no gene match. The CDR3 sequence is 14 residues long. Germline V CDR1 and CDR2: SGHRS, YFSETQ. Here the CDR3 reads CASSLTSGRPEQFF. The CDR3, as DNA: TGCGCCAGCAGCTTGACTAGCGGGAGGCCTGAGCAGTTCTTC.

J is TRBJ2-5 and V is TRBV20-1, with 10 bases that match TRBD1. Germline loops: CDR1 DFQATT, CDR2 SNEGSKA (reference sequence). This CDR3 is 18 amino acids long. The V segment lost 5 bases and the J segment 0 bases; nucleotides outside the gene matches: 15. CDR3 bases: TGCAGTGCTCCCGGGACAGGGGCGGGACGGGACTACCAAGAGACCCAGTACTTC. It translates to CSAPGTGAGRDYQETQYF.

This clonotype occurred a few times. The chain recombines TRBV7-9 with TRBJ2-7; D is uncertain. V was shortened by 4 bases and J by 2 bases, with 12 bases between the two germline ends. CDR1 and CDR2 from the germline V gene are SEHNR and FQNEAQ (reference sequence). This CDR3 contains 14 residues. The CDR3 region has the DNA TGTGCCAGCAGCTCCTGGCAGGAAACCTACGAGCAGTACTTC. Its protein is CASSSWQETYEQYF. Combining the CDR3 with reference TRBV7-9 and TRBJ2-7 gives the whole variable domain DTGVSQNPRHKITKRGQNVTFRCDPISEHNRLYWYRQTLGQGPEFLTYFQNEAQLEKSRLLSDRFSAERPKGSFSTLEIQRTEQGDSAMYLCASSSWQETYEQYFGPGTRLTVT.

This clonotype has only a few counts. The rearrangement links TRBV28 to TRBJ2-3; no clear D gene. Germline loops: CDR1 MDHEN, CDR2 SYDVKM. The CDR3 runs 16 residues. Trimming shortened V by 5 bases and J by 8 bases, and 23 bases separated the two germline ends. CDR3 in DNA: TGTGCCAGCAGTCCCGTCCTAGGCCTTGGTGTAGGTACGCAGTATTTT. Protein: CASSPVLGLGVGTQYF.

J is TRBJ1-5 and V is TRBV4-2; the match to TRBD1 covers 8 bases. The CDR3 sequence is 16 residues long. V was pared by 0 bases and J by 7 bases, with 8 bases of the junction left unmatched. Germline V lookup: CDR1 LGHNA, CDR2 YNFKEQ. CDR3 nucleotides: TGTGCCAGCAGCCAAGAATTGGACAGGGAGGGGCAGCCCCAGCATTTT. It is translated as CASSQELDREGQPQHF.

This chain links TRBV14 with TRBJ2-7; D perhaps matches TRBD2 (5 bases). The V and J ends lost 2 bases and 3 bases respectively, with 11 bases between them. Germline V gene data show CDR1 as SGHDN and CDR2 as FVKESK. The length of the CDR3 is 14 residues. The CDR3 nucleotides read TGTGCCAGCAGCCAATTTCCGGGGAGCTACGAGCAGTACTTC. This translates into CASSQFPGSYEQYF.

The rearrangement joins TRBV20-1 to TRBJ2-7; D is possibly TRBD1 (6 bases). Germline assignment: CDR1 DFQATT and CDR2 SNEGSKA (reference sequence). V lost 5 bases, J lost 9 bases, and 26 bases lay in between. CDR3 length equals 15 residues. The CDR3 is CSARTILRTGSGQYF. CDR3 sequence (DNA): TGCAGTGCTCGTACAATTCTACGTACAGGGAGCGGGCAGTACTTC.

This clonotype was observed at least ten times. The chain carries TRBV7-2 and TRBJ2-7; TRBD1 aligns across 9 bases. With 6 bases clipped from V and 2 bases from J, the junction kept 5 bases outside the gene matches. The CDR3 has 14 residues. Germline CDR1 SGHTA, CDR2 FQGNSA. Here the CDR3 DNA reads TGTGCCAGCAGTCGTGACAGGGGGGCCTACGAGCAGTACTTC. Translated: CASSRDRGAYEQYF.

The V gene is TRBV7-9, the J gene TRBJ1-4; 12 bases fit TRBD1. The V and J ends lost 3 bases and 9 bases, in that order; junction bases with no gene match: 2. Germline V gives CDR1 SEHNR, CDR2 FQNEAQ (reference sequence). This CDR3 is 14 amino acids long. CDR3 residues: CASSFRDRGQKLFF. Here the CDR3 DNA reads TGTGCCAGCAGCTTTAGGGACAGGGGGCAAAAACTGTTTTTT.

This clonotype was picked up a small number of times. The chain is built from TRBV6-1 and TRBJ1-2; possibly TRBD1 for D (5 bases). The CDR3 is made up of 13 amino acids. Germline CDR1 is MNHNS and CDR2 is SASEGT. V lost 6 bases and J 8 bases, leaving 16 bases between the germline ends. CDR3 coding DNA: TGTGCCAGCAGCGGCGGGGGTCCGGTGGGCTACACCTTC. This codes for CASSGGGPVGYTF.

A few counts support this clonotype. The chain couples TRBV7-2 to TRBJ1-2, with D possibly being TRBD1 (6 bases). CDR3 size: 13 residues. The germline gives CDR1 SGHTA, CDR2 FQGNSA. V was trimmed by 6 bases and J by 3 bases, leaving 11 bases between them. CDR3 DNA sequence: TGTGCCAGCAGTGCCGGGACACACTATGGCTACACCTTC. Translating it yields CASSAGTHYGYTF. Combining the CDR3 with reference TRBV7-2 and TRBJ1-2 gives the whole variable domain GAGVSQSPSNKVTEKGKDVELRCDPISGHTALYWYRQSLGQGLEFLIYFQGNSAPDKSGLPSDRFSAERTGGSVSTLTIQRTQQEDSAVYLCASSAGTHYGYTFGSGTRLTVV.